Following are 3 T cell receptor beta chains from one sample sequenced in a study of T cells in Graves' hyperthyroidism and ophthalmopathy. The source material, RNA transcripts, was used to amplify TCR beta CDR3 regions. The HTBI set primed first-round TCR CDR3 RT-PCR. From the multiplex PCR reads, TCRdb called clonotypes with MiXCR, one entry per CDR3 protein. Seen here are roughly 500,000 distinct CDR3 sequences, roughly a quarter observed once, and the top ten hold about 11%. Sequencing was carried out using blood. Receptors originate from a woman in her thirties with Graves' ophthalmopathy.

This clonotype was picked up many times. V is TRBV6-2 or TRBV6-3 and J is TRBJ2-2; 12 bases are shared with TRBD2. Trimming at V came to 8 bases and at J to 1 base, leaving 5 bases not matched to a gene. The CDR3 is made up of 16 amino acids. Germline V gene data show CDR1 as MNHEY and CDR2 as SVGEGT. The CDR3 DNA is TGTGCCAGCCTCGGACTAGCGGGGCAGAACACCGGGGAGCTGTTTTTT. Residues: CASLGLAGQNTGELFF.

The chain employs TRBV5-1 and TRBJ2-3; D perhaps matches TRBD2 (6 bases). The CDR3 contains 14 residues. Germline CDR1 SGHRS, CDR2 YFSETQ. Between the trimmed V and J ends, which lost 4 bases and 4 bases, there was a span of 13 bases. The CDR3 sequence is CASSAEGLADTQYF. The CDR3 DNA reads TGCGCCAGCAGCGCGGAGGGCCTCGCAGATACGCAGTATTTT.

This clonotype was found a few times. The rearrangement joins TRBV30 to TRBJ2-7; D perhaps matches TRBD1 (5 bases). CDR3 length equals 13 residues. V lost 4 bases to trimming and J lost 5 bases, with 15 bases between them. Germline V CDR1 and CDR2: GTSNPN, SVGIG (reference sequence). This CDR3 is CAWTTLQGNEQYF. CDR3 sequence (DNA): TGTGCCTGGACCACCCTCCAGGGAAACGAGCAGTACTTC.